This T cell receptor (beta chain) was sequenced for a study of beta chain features in type 1 diabetes. Study at large: Examination spanned approximately 110 million sorted cells from all samples.

This clone showed up just a few times. The antigen remains unidentified. V dropped 0 bases and J dropped 3 bases, with 13 bases sitting between them. Germline loops: CDR1 SGHRS, CDR2 YFSETQ. The CDR3 consists of 15 residues. Points from the study as a whole: People with Type 1 diabetes carried modestly yet significantly shorter TCRB CDR3s in all four CD4+ subsets. Sequencing of cDNA might inflate the share of cells that strongly express TCR.

Central memory, naive, regulatory and stem cell-like memory CD4+ cells were sorted by CD45RO/CCR7/CD25/CD127/CD95/CD27. The sequenced template was cDNA made from the entire isolated RNA. Assay used: immunoSEQ multiplex PCR; TCRdb lists only in-frame clones, some missing. The sample includes roughly 170,000 clones, 13% of them seen just once. Sequencing used central memory CD4+ T cells from blood. The chain carries TRBV5-1 and TRBJ2-7; a possible D gene is TRBD2 (5 bases). The clonotype comes from a woman aged 18-30 years in good health. CDR3 sequence: CASSLVPGIVYEQYF. CDR3 in DNA: TGCGCCAGCAGCTTGGTCCCGGGGATAGTCTACGAGCAGTACTTC.